The 21 T cell receptor beta chains given below trace back to one sample, sequenced in a study of human T cells and chemical hapten exposure. Noted time point: patch test 1, 2 weeks after DPC sensitization. Treatment described: therapeutic diphenylcyclopropenone sensitization with weekly scalp DPC. TCRdb called the RACE reads again in MiXCR, with one record for every CDR3 protein. The sample includes some 79,000 distinct CDR3 sequences, roughly 7.2% of them seen just once. Specimen: whole blood, collected in connection with sensitization to the hapten diphenylcyclopropenone (DPC). The receptors derive from a woman in her twenties or thirties with alopecia areata. Some clones in this sample may be carry-over from other donors' samples.

This clonotype was picked up a small number of times. The chain employs TRBV2 and TRBJ1-2, with D unclear. CDR1 and CDR2 (germline): SNHLY, FYNNEI. The CDR3 covers 12 residues. Trimming left V 2 bases short and J 4 bases short, with 5 bases between. The CDR3 DNA reads TGTGCCAGCAGTGAACTTCTCTATGGCTACACCTTC. Protein product: CASSELLYGYTF. Together with reference TRBV2 and TRBJ1-2, the CDR3 gives the full variable domain: EPEVTQTPSHQVTQMGQEVILRCVPISNHLYFYWYRQILGQKVEFLVSFYNNEISEKSEIFDDQFSVERPDGSNFTLKIRSTKLEDSAMYFCASSELLYGYTFGSGTRLTVV.

This clonotype was seen a few times. The V call is TRBV20-1, the J call TRBJ1-1, with D perhaps TRBD1 (6 bases). CDR3 length equals 12 residues. Germline V gene sequence: CDR1 DFQATT, CDR2 SNEGSKA (reference sequence). V was trimmed by 3 bases and J by 2 bases, leaving 7 bases between them. CDR3 loop: CSASRGNTEAFF. The CDR3 region has the DNA TGCAGTGCTAGCAGGGGCAACACTGAAGCTTTCTTT.

This clonotype was seen a few times. The chain combines TRBV19 with TRBJ2-5; D possibly corresponds to TRBD1 (5 bases). Trimming stripped 8 bases from V and 4 bases from J, with 20 bases between. The CDR3 loop spans 15 amino acids. Germline CDR1 reads LNHDA; CDR2 reads SQIVND (reference sequence). The CDR3 is CASSAGITRRETQYF. The CDR3 nucleotides read TGTGCCAGTTCGGCAGGGATAACACGGAGAGAGACCCAGTACTTC.

This clonotype was seen repeatedly, ten times or more. This CDR3 reads CAAGVYGYTF. The CDR3 DNA reads TGTGCCGCAGGAGTCTATGGCTACACCTTC. The genes are TRBV30 and TRBJ1-2, with no clear D. Per the germline V gene, CDR1 is GTSNPN and CDR2 is SVGIG (reference sequence). This CDR3 comprises 10 residues. The ends were cut back, 8 bases at V and 4 bases at J, with 8 bases in the middle.

The rearrangement links TRBV5-1 to TRBJ1-1; possible D gene TRBD1, 5 bases. Deletions cut 2 bases from V and 4 bases from J, with 12 bases between. Germline V gives CDR1 SGHRS, CDR2 YFSETQ. This CDR3 comprises 14 residues. The CDR3 DNA is TGCGCCAGCAGCTTCGACAGCTCGGGCACTGAAGCTTTCTTT. Translating it yields CASSFDSSGTEAFF.

This chain uses TRBV12-3 or TRBV12-4 with TRBJ2-4; TRBD2 might be the D (6 bases). The CDR3 totals 14 residues. V was cut by 5 bases and J by 1 base, with 9 bases left in between. The CDR3 loop reads CASSPSGAKNIQYF. CDR3 DNA: TGTGCCAGCAGTCCCAGCGGGGCCAAAAACATTCAGTACTTC.

This clonotype was detected ten times or more. The V and J genes are TRBV29-1 and TRBJ1-4; D is possibly TRBD1 (6 bases). Trimming took off 7 bases at V and 6 bases at J, with 12 bases between the two ends. This CDR3 has 12 residues. Germline V lookup: CDR1 SQVTM, CDR2 ANQGSEA. The CDR3 DNA follows: TGCAGCGCCCGGGACACGGATGAAAAACTGTTTTTT. Translation: CSARDTDEKLFF.

This clonotype has a count of ten or more. This chain links TRBV29-1 with TRBJ2-7; 10 bases fit TRBD1. The CDR3 extends over 13 amino acids. The V and J ends lost 6 bases and 4 bases, in that order; junction bases with no gene match: 6. Looked up from germline, CDR1 is SQVTM and CDR2 is ANQGSEA. The CDR3 bases are TGCAGCGTCGCAAGGACAGGGGGTTACGAGCAGTACTTC. Translating it yields CSVARTGGYEQYF.

This clonotype appeared many times. This sequence joins TRBV6-2 or TRBV6-3 and TRBJ1-5; tentatively, D is TRBD1 (5 bases). This CDR3 is built from 16 residues. Between the trimmed V and J ends, which lost 0 bases and 5 bases, there was a span of 14 bases. Germline V gene lookup returns CDR1 MNHEY and CDR2 SVGEGT. Written as DNA, the CDR3 is TGTGCCAGCAGTTACTCGTTCCAGGGCGGCCATCAGCCCCAGCATTTT. This encodes CASSYSFQGGHQPQHF.

This clonotype was counted ten times or more. The chain links TRBV18 to TRBJ1-5; 11 bases agree with TRBD1. This CDR3 spans 17 amino acids. CDR1 KGHSH and CDR2 LQKENI come from the germline V gene. J gave up 0 bases and V 2 bases, and 3 bases lay outside the gene matches. CDR3 DNA: TGTGCCAGCTCACCAGCGGGACAGGGGGTTAGCAATCAGCCCCAGCATTTT. This gives the protein CASSPAGQGVSNQPQHF.

The V and J genes are TRBV12-3 or TRBV12-4 and TRBJ1-5; possible D gene TRBD1, 6 bases. The germline V and J ends were trimmed by 5 bases and 7 bases, with 15 bases remaining between them. The CDR3 spans 14 residues. CDR3 in DNA: TGTGCCAGCAGTGTAACAGGGAATGGGCAGCCCCAGCATTTT. This sequence encodes CASSVTGNGQPQHF.

A few counts support this clonotype. The gene calls are TRBV6-6 and TRBJ2-1; D remains ambiguous. The V gene's germline CDR1 is MNHNY and CDR2 SVGAGI (reference sequence). This CDR3 region has 11 residues. Trimming shortened V by 7 bases and J by 15 bases, and 16 bases separated the two germline ends. CDR3 DNA: TGTGCCAGCAACGCCCGGGCTGAGATGTTCTTC. The encoded protein is CASNARAEMFF.

V gene TRBV29-1 combines with J gene TRBJ2-1; 12 bases map to TRBD2. Unmatched junction bases numbered 9, after V lost 6 bases and J lost 12 bases. CDR3 length equals 13 residues. The germline V gene encodes CDR1 SQVTM and CDR2 ANQGSEA. The CDR3 sequence: CSVTSGGRGGQFF. The DNA of the CDR3 is TGCAGCGTGACTAGCGGGGGTCGCGGTGGGCAGTTCTTC.

This clonotype was seen more than once but under ten times. This chain links TRBV29-1 with TRBJ1-1; maybe TRBD1 (5 bases). CDR1 and CDR2 (germline): SQVTM, ANQGSEA. V was trimmed by 6 bases and J by 1 base, leaving 12 bases between them. There are 13 residues in the CDR3. CDR3 nucleotide sequence: TGCAGCGTAGGGGACGAAAAGAACACTGAAGCTTTCTTT. Translation: CSVGDEKNTEAFF.

This chain connects TRBV9 to TRBJ1-2; D is possibly TRBD1 (6 bases). Trimming pared 6 bases from V and 3 bases from J, leaving 15 bases between. The length of the CDR3 is 14 residues. Germline CDR1 reads SGDLS; CDR2 reads YYNGEE. As DNA, the CDR3 is TGTGCCAGCAAAGGCAGGGGCTCCTACTATGGCTACACCTTC. It codes for CASKGRGSYYGYTF.

This clonotype was counted many times. V is TRBV5-6 and J is TRBJ1-3; D possibly corresponds to TRBD1 (5 bases). The CDR3 has 16 residues. CDR1 is SGHDT and CDR2 is YYEEEE in the germline V gene. V was cut by 4 bases and J by 0 bases, with 14 bases left in between. The CDR3 region is CASSVPGANSGNTIYF. In DNA, the CDR3 is TGTGCCAGCAGCGTCCCCGGGGCCAACTCTGGAAACACCATATATTTT. Full variable domain (remainder filled in from reference TRBV5-6 and TRBJ1-3): DAGVTQSPTHLIKTRGQQVTLRCSPKSGHDTVSWYQQALGQGPQFIFQYYEEEERQRGNFPDRFSGHQFPNYSSELNVNALLLGDSALYLCASSVPGANSGNTIYFGEGSWLTVV.

The gene calls are TRBV7-9 and TRBJ2-7; tentatively, D is TRBD1 (6 bases). The CDR3 consists of 16 residues. Germline V gene sequence: CDR1 SEHNR, CDR2 FQNEAQ (reference sequence). Trimming removed 5 bases at V and 3 bases at J, with 20 bases between. The CDR3 bases are TGTGCCAGCAGCCCATTGCCGGGACATGGTCGCTACGAGCAGTACTTC. It codes for CASSPLPGHGRYEQYF.

This sequence joins TRBV28 and TRBJ1-5; weak D call: TRBD1 (6 bases). The CDR3 runs to 15 residues. V lost 3 bases to trimming and J lost 1 base, with 10 bases between them. Per germline, CDR1 MDHEN and CDR2 SYDVKM. The CDR3 DNA reads TGTGCCAGCAGTTTTTACGGGGGCAGCAATCAGCCCCAGCATTTT. This sequence encodes CASSFYGGSNQPQHF.

The chain has TRBV11-2 and TRBJ1-3; no definite D call. Deletions cut 0 bases from V and 0 bases from J, with 6 bases between. This CDR3 has 15 amino acids. Per the germline V gene, CDR1 is SGHAT and CDR2 is FQNNGV. The CDR3 region has the DNA TGTGCCAGCAGCTTAGATGGGATCTCTGGAAACACCATATATTTT. The encoded protein is CASSLDGISGNTIYF.

Many counts were recorded for this clonotype. V and J are TRBV29-1 and TRBJ2-6; no reliable D call. The germline V gene encodes CDR1 SQVTM and CDR2 ANQGSEA. The germline V and J ends were trimmed by 4 bases and 7 bases, with 11 bases remaining between them. This CDR3 contains 13 residues. The CDR3 coding sequence is TGCAGCGTTGTGGAAGGTCCTGCCAACGTCCTGACTTTC. Translated: CSVVEGPANVLTF.

This clonotype was counted at least ten times. The chain has TRBV5-8 and TRBJ2-3; D gene unclear. The V gene lost 4 bases and the J gene lost 0 bases, with 9 bases spanning the gap. The germline CDR1 and CDR2 sequences are SGHTS and YDEGEE. CDR3 length: 14 residues. DNA for the CDR3: TGTGCCAGCAGCATGCTCGGTAGCACAGATACGCAGTATTTT. This gives the protein CASSMLGSTDTQYF.